Shown below are 32 T cell receptor beta chains from a single sample sequenced in a study of shared clonotypes between healthy human individuals. Data came from immunoSEQ multiplex PCR; TCRdb stores just in-frame clones and leaves some out. The repertoire holds over 300,000 clones, with over 75% as singletons. Sequencing input: memory CD8+ T cells sorted from blood. The subset is: CD45RO+ cells pooled with CCR7-negative TemRA cells. Source of these receptors: a man aged 18-30 years in good health.

The CDR3 region is CASRRDWLFTDTQYF. Here the CDR3 DNA reads TGTGCCAGCAGGCGGGACTGGCTTTTCACAGATACGCAGTATTTT. The chain combines TRBV6-5 with TRBJ2-3; TRBD2 is a possible D gene (6 bases). CDR3 length: 15 residues. Trimming cost V 6 bases and J 2 bases, with 15 bases left between them. Per the germline V gene, CDR1 is MNHEY and CDR2 is SVGAGI.

The V gene is TRBV20-1, the J gene TRBJ1-2; D uncertain. This CDR3 is 8 amino acids long. Germline CDR1 reads DFQATT; CDR2 reads SNEGSKA (reference sequence). The CDR3 DNA reads TGCAGGGGGAGAGGCTACACCTTC. Translating gives CRGRGYTF.

The J gene is TRBJ1-2, the V gene TRBV4-1; D is ambiguous. V lost 0 bases and J lost 5, with 7 bases in between. The CDR3 is 13 residues long. In germline, CDR1 is MGHRA, CDR2 YSYEKL. DNA for the CDR3: TGCGCCAGCAGCCAAGATCCCAATTATGGCTACACCTTC. As protein: CASSQDPNYGYTF.

This sequence joins TRBV2 and TRBJ1-4, with 9 bases aligning to TRBD1. CDR3 length: 17 amino acids. Trimming at V came to 7 bases and at J to 1 base, leaving 10 bases not matched to a gene. CDR1 is SNHLY, CDR2 FYNNEI, per germline. DNA for the CDR3: TGTGCCAGCAACCGGCCGGGACAGGGCTTAACTAATGAAAAACTGTTTTTT. Its translation: CASNRPGQGLTNEKLFF. The whole variable domain, remainder taken from reference TRBV2 and TRBJ1-4, is EPEVTQTPSHQVTQMGQEVILRCVPISNHLYFYWYRQILGQKVEFLVSFYNNEISEKSEIFDDQFSVERPDGSNFTLKIRSTKLEDSAMYFCASNRPGQGLTNEKLFFGSGTQLSVL.

This chain uses TRBV10-2 with TRBJ2-7, with D unresolved. CDR3 length equals 11 residues. Germline V lookup: CDR1 WSHSY, CDR2 SAAADI. Deletions cut 8 bases from V and 2 bases from J, with 7 bases between. This CDR3 reads CASELTYEQYF. CDR3 coding DNA: TGCGCCAGCGAACTAACCTACGAGCAGTACTTC.

The J gene is TRBJ2-7, the V gene TRBV18, with D possibly TRBD2 on 6 matching bases. This CDR3 spans 14 amino acids. V lost 3 bases, J lost 5 bases, and 14 bases lay in between. From germline, CDR1 is KGHSH and CDR2 LQKENI. The CDR3 here is CASSPPGELDEQYF. DNA for the CDR3: TGTGCCAGCTCACCTCCGGGGGAACTAGACGAGCAGTACTTC.

This clone was seen ten or more times. In nucleotides, the CDR3 is TGTGCCAGCAGCTTATTAGGACAGGGGGATAATTCACCCCTCCACTTT. Translation: CASSLLGQGDNSPLHF. This sequence joins TRBV7-9 and TRBJ1-6; 10 nucleotides match TRBD1. Germline V gene lookup returns CDR1 SEHNR and CDR2 FQNEAQ (reference sequence). The CDR3 totals 16 residues. V shed 2 bases and J 5 bases; nucleotides not matched to a gene: 3.

The chain has TRBV7-9 and TRBJ2-3; 9 bases map to TRBD2. Germline V gene sequence: CDR1 SEHNR, CDR2 FQNEAQ (reference sequence). With 5 bases clipped from V and 0 bases from J, the junction kept 9 bases outside the gene matches. There are 17 residues in the CDR3. CDR3 bases: TGTGCCAGCAGCCCGGGAGGCGGGGGGGCTAGCACAGATACGCAGTATTTT. Protein: CASSPGGGGASTDTQYF.

This chain uses TRBV6-5 with TRBJ2-1; no clear D gene. The germline V and J ends were trimmed by 0 bases and 3 bases, with 9 bases remaining between them. CDR1 is MNHEY and CDR2 is SVGAGI in the germline V gene. CDR3 length: 15 amino acids. The CDR3, as DNA: TGTGCCAGCAGTTACTCAGGGCCAATCTACAATGAGCAGTTCTTC. Encoded protein: CASSYSGPIYNEQFF.

This chain links TRBV29-1 with TRBJ1-1, with D unresolved. CDR3 length equals 11 residues. From germline, CDR1 is SQVTM and CDR2 ANQGSEA. V was pared by 5 bases and J by 7 bases, with 11 bases between. The CDR3 region is CSVRSNGEAFF. In nucleotides, the CDR3 is TGCAGCGTTCGGTCGAACGGTGAAGCTTTCTTT. The variable domain in full, with the rest retrieved from reference TRBV29-1 and TRBJ1-1, is SAVISQKPSRDICQRGTSLTIQCQVDSQVTMMFWYRQQPGQSLTLIATANQGSEATYESGFVIDKFPISRPNLTFSTLTVSNMSPEDSSIYLCSVRSNGEAFFGQGTRLTVV.

The gene calls are TRBV5-1 and TRBJ2-5; 7 positions match TRBD1. J gave up 9 bases and V 0 bases, and 11 bases lay outside the gene matches. The CDR3 loop spans 15 amino acids. From germline, CDR1 is SGHRS and CDR2 YFSETQ. Here the CDR3 reads CASSLAEGAGEAQYF. The CDR3 bases are TGCGCCAGCAGCTTGGCCGAGGGGGCCGGCGAGGCCCAGTACTTC.

The chain recombines TRBV6-5 with TRBJ1-4; D not certain. The germline gives CDR1 MNHEY, CDR2 SVGAGI. CDR3 length equals 14 residues. V was pared by 5 bases and J by 7 bases, with 14 bases between. As DNA, the CDR3 is TGTGCCAGCAGTAATAGCAGTCTGAGTGAAAAACTGTTTTTT. Translating gives CASSNSSLSEKLFF.

V gene TRBV27 combines with J gene TRBJ2-5, with D possibly matching TRBD2 (6 bases). The CDR3 loop spans 14 amino acids. Germline CDR1 is MNHEY and CDR2 is SMNVEV (reference sequence). The ends were cut back, 5 bases at V and 2 bases at J, with 12 bases in the middle. The CDR3 spells CASSTDGGQETQYF. CDR3 nucleotides: TGTGCCAGCAGTACCGATGGAGGGCAAGAGACCCAGTACTTC.

This rearrangement joins TRBV6-1 to TRBJ2-7, with D uncertain. Germline V gives CDR1 MNHNS, CDR2 SASEGT. The CDR3 runs to 14 residues. Trimming cost V 4 bases and J 0 bases, with 10 bases left between them. The CDR3 sequence is CASSVKVGSYEQYF. The CDR3 DNA sequence: TGTGCCAGCAGTGTTAAGGTGGGCTCCTACGAGCAGTACTTC.

V gene TRBV29-1 combines with J gene TRBJ2-7; TRBD2 is a possible D gene (5 bases). The length of the CDR3 is 16 residues. Germline CDR1 SQVTM, CDR2 ANQGSEA. Trimming took 6 bases from V and 4 from J, leaving 25 bases between them. The CDR3, as DNA: TGCAGCGTCGCCGGGTCCTGGGCTACAAGGGAGTACGAGCAGTACTTC. This sequence encodes CSVAGSWATREYEQYF.

The chain has TRBV27 and TRBJ1-6, with D hard to call. Trimming left V 5 bases short and J 3 bases short, with 8 bases between. This CDR3 contains 14 residues. Germline CDR1 and CDR2: MNHEY and SMNVEV (reference sequence). The chain's CDR3 is CASSPSLYNSPLHF. The CDR3 nucleotides are TGTGCCAGCAGTCCCAGCCTCTATAATTCACCCCTCCACTTT.

This clone appeared a few times. V gene TRBV2 combines with J gene TRBJ2-7; maybe TRBD1 (6 bases). V lost 6 bases and J lost 3, with 9 bases in between. There are 12 residues in the CDR3. CDR1 is SNHLY and CDR2 is FYNNEI in the germline V gene. The CDR3 DNA is TGTGCCAGCAGCGAGGGACACTACGAGCAGTACTTC. Protein sequence: CASSEGHYEQYF.

Only one count was recorded for this clone. The V gene is TRBV5-4, the J gene TRBJ2-3; D ambiguous. The CDR3 covers 15 residues. From germline, CDR1 is SGHNT and CDR2 YYREEE (reference sequence). Trimming took off 4 bases at V and 6 bases at J, with 18 bases between the two ends. Written as DNA, the CDR3 is TGTGCCAGCAGCCCCTATTTCGGTTTTTTGGATACGCAGTATTTT. This sequence encodes CASSPYFGFLDTQYF.

The chain couples TRBV27 to TRBJ1-2; 10 bases are shared with TRBD1. The V and J ends lost 0 bases and 8 bases, in that order; junction bases with no gene match: 3. This CDR3 contains 14 residues. The germline V gene has CDR1 MNHEY and CDR2 SMNVEV (reference sequence). Here the CDR3 reads CASSLSGTGDGYTF. The CDR3 DNA sequence: TGTGCCAGCAGTTTATCCGGGACAGGGGACGGCTACACCTTC.

The chain uses TRBV27 and TRBJ2-3; no clear D gene. V was cut by 5 bases and J by 3 bases, with 18 bases left in between. This CDR3 has 16 amino acids. The germline gives CDR1 MNHEY, CDR2 SMNVEV (reference sequence). The CDR3 spells CASSVSIRPRTDTQYF. The CDR3 region has the DNA TGTGCCAGCAGTGTCTCGATCCGCCCCAGGACAGATACGCAGTATTTT.

This chain uses TRBV28 with TRBJ2-7; 9 bases match TRBD2. The germline CDR1 and CDR2 sequences are MDHEN and SYDVKM. Germline trimming cut 3 bases from V and 5 bases from J; bases unmatched to any gene: 8. The CDR3 is made up of 15 amino acids. In DNA, the CDR3 is TGTGCCAGCAGTTTGGTCCTAGCGGGGAGCGACGAGCAGTACTTC. This sequence encodes CASSLVLAGSDEQYF.

The J gene is TRBJ2-7, the V gene TRBV5-1; maybe TRBD1 (8 bases). The CDR3 is 16 residues long. V gave up 0 bases and J gave up 3 bases, with 16 bases separating them. Germline V gives CDR1 SGHRS, CDR2 YFSETQ. The CDR3 bases are TGCGCCAGCAGCTTGGCTCTACAGGGGGGGAGCTACGAGCAGTACTTC. Residues: CASSLALQGGSYEQYF. The full variable domain, rest sourced from reference TRBV5-1 and TRBJ2-7, is KAGVTQTPRYLIKTRGQQVTLSCSPISGHRSVSWYQQTPGQGLQFLFEYFSETQRNKGNFPGRFSGRQFSNSRSEMNVSTLELGDSALYLCASSLALQGGSYEQYFGPGTRLTVT.

This chain links TRBV29-1 with TRBJ2-7, with D maybe TRBD1 (6 bases). The CDR3 has 13 residues. Looked up from germline, CDR1 is SQVTM and CDR2 is ANQGSEA. Trimming cost V 1 base and J 13 bases, with 20 bases left between them. The CDR3 DNA reads TGCAGCGTTGAAGTGGACAGCTCTATCCACCTTTACTTC. It codes for CSVEVDSSIHLYF.

V gene TRBV18 combines with J gene TRBJ1-2; TRBD1 matches 8 bases. Germline loops: CDR1 KGHSH, CDR2 LQKENI. V lost 3 bases, J lost 4 bases, and 1 base stayed unmatched. The CDR3 runs to 13 residues. The chain's CDR3 is CASSPTGGYGYTF. In nucleotides, the CDR3 is TGTGCCAGCTCACCCACAGGGGGCTATGGCTACACCTTC.

This clone was observed at least ten times. This chain joins TRBV7-9 and TRBJ2-5; D possibly corresponds to TRBD1 (6 bases). Germline V lookup: CDR1 SEHNR, CDR2 FQNEAQ (reference sequence). The V gene lost 5 bases and the J gene lost 3 bases, with 16 bases spanning the gap. This CDR3 is built from 15 residues. The CDR3 DNA is TGTGCCAGCAGCAAACAAAGGACAGTTGAAGAGACCCAGTACTTC. It codes for CASSKQRTVEETQYF.

The rearrangement joins TRBV13 to TRBJ2-7, with 8 positions matching TRBD1. V lost 5 bases and J lost 3; bases outside the gene matches: 9. The germline V gene has CDR1 PRHDT and CDR2 FYEKMQ (reference sequence). The length of the CDR3 is 15 residues. In DNA form, the CDR3 reads TGTGCCAGCAGCCCCCATTGGACAGGGAACTACGAGCAGTACTTC. Its protein is CASSPHWTGNYEQYF.

The rearrangement joins TRBV6-1 to TRBJ2-7; 8 positions agree with TRBD2. Germline assignment: CDR1 MNHNS and CDR2 SASEGT. This CDR3 comprises 14 residues. V trimming: 6 bases; J trimming: 3 bases; junction bases outside the gene matches: 7. For the CDR3, the DNA is TGTGCCAGCAGGAAAGCGGGGGCGGGCTACGAGCAGTACTTC. It codes for CASRKAGAGYEQYF.

The chain employs TRBV27 and TRBJ2-5; TRBD2 agrees at 7 bases. The J segment lost 3 bases and the V segment lost 5 bases, leaving 3 bases of the junction unmatched. Germline V CDR1 and CDR2: MNHEY, SMNVEV (reference sequence). This CDR3 has 13 amino acids. In DNA form, the CDR3 reads TGTGCCAGCAGTGCGCTAGCGGAAGAGACCCAGTACTTC. It specifies CASSALAEETQYF.

This chain joins TRBV5-6 and TRBJ1-5; D possibly corresponds to TRBD1 (5 bases). The germline V gene encodes CDR1 SGHDT and CDR2 YYEEEE. The V gene lost 1 base and the J gene lost 2 bases, with 7 bases spanning the gap. The CDR3 has 14 residues. DNA of the CDR3: TGTGCCAGCAGCTTGTGGGACGGCAATCAGCCCCAGCATTTT. Its protein product is CASSLWDGNQPQHF.

The chain links TRBV4-1 to TRBJ2-5; D possibly corresponds to TRBD2 (7 bases). Germline V gene sequence: CDR1 MGHRA, CDR2 YSYEKL. The CDR3 covers 17 residues. With 2 bases removed from V and 2 bases from J, the gap between germline ends came to 18 bases. CDR3 bases: TGCGCCAGCAGCCAATCTCCCCCGGGGGGCCTACAAGAGACCCAGTACTTC. Translation: CASSQSPPGGLQETQYF.

The chain carries TRBV29-1 and TRBJ2-6; TRBD1 matches 8 bases. V was pared by 6 bases and J by 0 bases, with 10 bases of the junction left unmatched. The CDR3 spans 17 residues. Germline V gene lookup returns CDR1 SQVTM and CDR2 ANQGSEA. The CDR3 loop reads CSVGTGTGSSGANVLTF. CDR3 sequence (DNA): TGCAGCGTAGGCACCGGGACAGGAAGCTCTGGGGCCAACGTCCTGACTTTC.

This clone was counted a few times. The chain uses TRBV4-1 and TRBJ1-6; D ambiguous. Germline V gene lookup returns CDR1 MGHRA and CDR2 YSYEKL. Trimming took 1 base from V and 9 from J, leaving 7 bases between them. CDR3 length equals 13 residues. In DNA, the CDR3 is TGCGCCAGCAGCCAAGGGAGCAGTTCACCCCTCCACTTT. Translation gives CASSQGSSSPLHF.